This T cell receptor beta chain was retrieved from a study of response to subunit inactivated influenza vaccine. Comments on this clonotype: Antigen unknown.

V gave up 6 bases and J gave up 3 bases, with 21 bases separating them. This CDR3 is built from 16 residues. Germline V gene sequence: CDR1 DFQATT, CDR2 SNEGSKA (reference sequence). Broader study findings: A suggestion made by the authors is that each seasonal influenza vaccination recruits few new T cells.

Each CDR3 protein is one row after TCRdb ran MiXCR on the RT-PCR reads. Of about 800,000 distinct CDR3 sequences listed, less than 25% were seen once; the top ten hold about 9.4%. The sequence derives from a man aged 45-65 years who received an inactivated influenza vaccine. Specimen: PBMCs from blood, collected roughly 5 days after vaccination. This chain uses TRBV20-1 with TRBJ1-5, with unresolved D. CDR3 nucleotide sequence: TGCAGTGCCATGACGTTAGGAGAACTATTCAATCAGCCCCAGCATTTT. Its translation: CSAMTLGELFNQPQHF.